Presented here are 12 T cell receptor beta chains from one specimen sequenced in a study of shared clonotypes between healthy human individuals. Selected positively for CCR7 and CD45RO-negative, naive CD8 cells excluded terminally differentiated effector memory CD45RA+ cells. Profiling relied on immunoSEQ multiplex PCR, and the TCRdb table lists in-frame clones only, not all of them. The data contain under 700,000 clones, roughly 95% of them seen just once; the ten biggest clones take up approximately 0.12%. Sequencing was done on a sample of naive CD8+ T cells sorted from blood. The source of these receptors is a woman aged 30 to 39 in good health.

This clone was observed once. The chain uses TRBV19 and TRBJ2-3, with D possibly matching TRBD2 (5 bases). Germline-derived CDR1 and CDR2 are LNHDA and SQIVND (reference sequence). Deletions cut 7 bases from V and 2 bases from J, with 13 bases between. This CDR3 is 14 amino acids long. CDR3 sequence (DNA): TGTGCCAGTAATTCCGGGGTCAACACAGATACGCAGTATTTT. Translated, it gives CASNSGVNTDTQYF.

In DNA, the CDR3 is TGTGCCAGCAGTTCACAACCGGGACAGGGGCTCGAAAAACTGTTTTTT. It specifies CASSSQPGQGLEKLFF. The rearrangement joins TRBV28 to TRBJ1-4; 10 positions match TRBD1. Germline V gene lookup returns CDR1 MDHEN and CDR2 SYDVKM. CDR3 size: 16 residues. V shed 4 bases, J shed 8 bases, and the junction held 10 bases outside the gene matches.

This clone was seen only once. The CDR3 sequence is CASKQGRAYNEQFF. The CDR3 DNA follows: TGTGCCAGCAAACAGGGGCGGGCCTACAATGAGCAGTTCTTC. The chain links TRBV6-5 to TRBJ2-1; 7 nucleotides line up with TRBD1. Per germline, CDR1 MNHEY and CDR2 SVGAGI. Trimming took 7 bases from V and 2 from J; bases not matched to a gene: 5. The CDR3 length is 14 residues.

The genes are TRBV7-8 and TRBJ2-2; no clear D gene. CDR1 SGHVS and CDR2 FQNEAQ come from the germline V gene. V lost 3 bases and J lost 1, with 12 bases in between. The CDR3 is 16 amino acids. The CDR3 DNA follows: TGTGCCAGCAGCTTTATCATGATAGGGAACACCGGGGAGCTGTTTTTT. Translation gives CASSFIMIGNTGELFF.

This rearrangement joins TRBV5-4 to TRBJ1-2, with TRBD1 identical over 7 bases. With 4 bases clipped from V and 4 bases from J, the junction kept 10 bases outside the gene matches. Germline CDR1 and CDR2: SGHNT and YYREEE (reference sequence). This CDR3 is built from 15 residues. Here the CDR3 DNA reads TGTGCCAGCAGCAAAACAGGGGCCGGGCTCTATGGCTACACCTTC. Translation gives CASSKTGAGLYGYTF.

The rearrangement links TRBV19 to TRBJ1-1; D not certain. Looked up from germline, CDR1 is LNHDA and CDR2 is SQIVND (reference sequence). The V and J ends lost 0 bases and 0 bases respectively, with 11 bases between them. The CDR3 length is 16 residues. CDR3 sequence: CASSIDRNAMNTEAFF. The CDR3, as DNA: TGTGCCAGTAGTATAGATCGAAACGCCATGAACACTGAAGCTTTCTTT.

The table lists this clone with a count of one. The V call is TRBV27, the J call TRBJ2-7, with 9 bases lining up with TRBD2. This CDR3 has 16 residues. With V trimmed by 0 bases and J by 4 bases, 7 bases remained unmatched. Germline V gene sequence: CDR1 MNHEY, CDR2 SMNVEV (reference sequence). The CDR3 nucleotides are TGTGCCAGCAGTTTATCGATGGGCGGGAGGGCTTACGAGCAGTACTTC. It translates to CASSLSMGGRAYEQYF.

The chain uses TRBV2 and TRBJ2-5; 9 nucleotides line up with TRBD1. The better agreement between TRBJ2-7 and the DNA end casts doubt on the J call. Germline CDR1 SNHLY, CDR2 FYNNEI. The CDR3 is 14 residues long. The CDR3 spells CASSAGTGPYEQYF. In DNA form, the CDR3 reads TGTGCCAGCAGTGCAGGGACAGGGCCCTACGAGCAGTACTTC.

Only a few counts were recorded for this clone. This sequence joins TRBV4-1 and TRBJ1-3, with no clear D. CDR1 is MGHRA, CDR2 YSYEKL, per germline. This CDR3 spans 15 amino acids. Between the trimmed V and J ends, which lost 5 bases and 0 bases, there was a span of 11 bases. This chain's CDR3 is CASSSFDHSGNTIYF. Written as DNA, the CDR3 is TGCGCCAGCAGCAGTTTCGACCACTCTGGAAACACCATATATTTT.

This chain connects TRBV27 to TRBJ2-7; the D is unclear. Germline V gene lookup returns CDR1 MNHEY and CDR2 SMNVEV (reference sequence). This CDR3 is 14 amino acids long. V lost 4 bases to trimming and J lost 6 bases, with 16 bases between them. This CDR3 reads CASSWVGSPLEQYF. CDR3 DNA: TGTGCCAGCAGTTGGGTGGGATCCCCTCTCGAGCAGTACTTC.

V is TRBV19 and J is TRBJ2-7; TRBD1 matches at 8 bases. This CDR3 spans 16 amino acids. The germline gives CDR1 LNHDA, CDR2 SQIVND (reference sequence). V was clipped by 4 bases and J by 3 bases; unmatched bases: 11. The CDR3 coding sequence is TGTGCCAGTAGTACGGGACAGGACACTACATTCTACGAGCAGTACTTC. Amino acid sequence: CASSTGQDTTFYEQYF. The variable domain in full, with the rest retrieved from reference TRBV19 and TRBJ2-7, is DGGITQSPKYLFRKEGQNVTLSCEQNLNHDAMYWYRQDPGQGLRLIYYSQIVNDFQKGDIAEGYSVSREKKESFPLTVTSAQKNPTAFYLCASSTGQDTTFYEQYFGPGTRLTVT.

The rearrangement links TRBV5-8 to TRBJ1-3; no definite D call. Germline V gene sequence: CDR1 SGHTS, CDR2 YDEGEE. Trimming removed 0 bases at V and 4 bases at J, with 5 bases between. The CDR3 contains 13 residues. CDR3 amino acids: CASSLEQGNTIYF. The CDR3 nucleotides read TGTGCCAGCAGCTTGGAACAGGGAAACACCATATATTTT. Based on the CDR3 plus reference TRBV5-8 and TRBJ1-3, the full variable domain is EAGVTQSPTHLIKTRGQQATLRCSPISGHTSVYWYQQALGLGLQFLLWYDEGEERNRGNFPPRFSGRQFPNYSSELNVNALELEDSALYLCASSLEQGNTIYFGEGSWLTVV.